These T cell receptor beta chains were read from a single sample in a study of T cell repertoires in cytomegalovirus infection. TCRdb passed the reads through MiXCR, listing each CDR3 protein once. The data hold about 740,000 distinct CDR3 sequences, with 35% observed a single time. Sample: PBMCs. Every receptor here comes from a human donor in good health (CMV status not recorded). Some clones in this sample may be carry-over from other donors' samples. Both conserved end residues are part of each CDR3. D genes are given only for firm matches. The size field is filled for only some rows; it gives once, few, many or a size class.

abundance: many
j_gene: TRBJ2-3
d_gene: TRBD2
v_gene: TRBV7-6
CDR3aa: CASSLPPGGRATDTQYF
CDR3nt: TGTGCCAGCAGCCTCCCTCCGGGCGGGAGGGCCACAGATACGCAGTATTTT

abundance: NA
j_gene: TRBJ1-5
d_gene: NA
v_gene: TRBV7-8
CDR3aa: CASSLGSGIGQPQHF
CDR3nt: TGTGCCAGCAGCTTAGGATCGGGGATCGGGCAGCCCCAGCATTTT

abundance: NA
j_gene: TRBJ1-2
d_gene: TRBD1
v_gene: TRBV7-4
CDR3aa: CASSRIQGSGYTF
CDR3nt: TGTGCCAGCAGCCGCATACAGGGGTCTGGCTACACCTTC

abundance: few
j_gene: TRBJ2-5
d_gene: NA
v_gene: TRBV20-1
CDR3aa: CSARDPLLAQYF
CDR3nt: TGCAGTGCTAGAGACCCCCTGTTGGCCCAGTACTTC

abundance: NA
j_gene: TRBJ2-2
d_gene: NA
v_gene: TRBV5-4
CDR3aa: CASSLGRGNSGELFF
CDR3nt: TGTGCCAGCAGCTTAGGAAGGGGCAATTCCGGGGAGCTGTTTTTT

abundance: once
j_gene: TRBJ2-3
d_gene: TRBD2
v_gene: TRBV28
CDR3aa: CTSSALLAGGPHTQYF
CDR3nt: TGTACCAGCAGTGCGCTACTAGCGGGAGGGCCGCATACGCAGTATTTT

abundance: NA
j_gene: TRBJ2-7
d_gene: NA
v_gene: TRBV30
CDR3aa: CAWSYGTSYEQYF
CDR3nt: TGTGCCTGGAGTTACGGGACCAGCTACGAGCAGTACTTC

abundance: NA
j_gene: TRBJ1-6
d_gene: NA
v_gene: TRBV18
CDR3aa: CASSRGGRTLASPLHF
CDR3nt: TGTGCCAGCTCCCGAGGAGGACGGACGTTGGCCTCACCCCTCCACTTT

abundance: NA
j_gene: TRBJ2-2
d_gene: NA
v_gene: TRBV6-2/TRBV6-3
CDR3aa: CASRSAGAGVGELFF
CDR3nt: TGTGCCAGCAGATCGGCCGGGGCTGGGGTCGGGGAGCTGTTTTTT

abundance: NA
j_gene: TRBJ1-2
d_gene: TRBD1
v_gene: TRBV14
CDR3aa: CASSQDVLSGGLRGYTF
CDR3nt: TGTGCCAGCAGCCAAGATGTCTTGTCAGGGGGCTTGCGGGGCTACACCTTC

abundance: NA
j_gene: TRBJ1-5
d_gene: TRBD1
v_gene: TRBV7-2
CDR3aa: CASSSRQGALQPQHF
CDR3nt: TGTGCCAGCAGCTCCCGACAGGGGGCTCTTCAGCCCCAGCATTTT

abundance: NA
j_gene: TRBJ2-6
d_gene: NA
v_gene: TRBV14
CDR3aa: CASSQREAGANVLTF
CDR3nt: TGTGCCAGCAGCCAACGTGAAGCTGGGGCCAACGTCCTGACTTTC

abundance: few
j_gene: TRBJ2-1
d_gene: TRBD2
v_gene: TRBV27
CDR3aa: CASRAGGEYNEQFF
CDR3nt: TGTGCCAGCAGGGCGGGGGGAGAATACAATGAGCAGTTCTTC

abundance: many
j_gene: TRBJ1-1
d_gene: NA
v_gene: TRBV19
CDR3aa: CASMGLMNTEAFF
CDR3nt: TGTGCCAGTATGGGGCTGATGAACACTGAAGCTTTCTTT

abundance: NA
j_gene: TRBJ1-1
d_gene: NA
v_gene: TRBV11-1
CDR3aa: CASSLMGADTEALF
CDR3nt: TGTGCCAGCAGCTTAATGGGGGCCGACACTGAAGCTTTATTT

abundance: NA
j_gene: TRBJ1-2
d_gene: NA
v_gene: TRBV7-8
CDR3aa: CASSPFDTNYGYTF
CDR3nt: TGTGCCAGCAGCCCATTCGATACTAACTATGGCTACACCTTC

abundance: NA
j_gene: TRBJ1-6
d_gene: TRBD1
v_gene: TRBV5-1
CDR3aa: CASSRGQGNNSPLHF
CDR3nt: TGCGCCAGCAGCCGGGGACAGGGAAATAATTCACCCCTCCACTTT

abundance: NA
j_gene: TRBJ2-2
d_gene: NA
v_gene: TRBV5-1
CDR3aa: CASSLVGAHLNTGELFF
CDR3nt: TGCGCCAGCAGCTTGGTAGGAGCCCACCTGAACACCGGGGAGCTGTTTTTT

abundance: NA
j_gene: TRBJ1-5
d_gene: NA
v_gene: TRBV5-1
CDR3aa: CASSYGVVGALLDIFNQPQHF
CDR3nt: TGCGCCAGCAGCTATGGTGTCGTGGGTGCCCTCCTCGATATTTTCAATCAGCCCCAGCATTTT

abundance: once
j_gene: TRBJ1-1
d_gene: TRBD1
v_gene: TRBV9
CDR3aa: CASSAQGARSTEAFF
CDR3nt: TGTGCCAGCAGCGCCCAGGGGGCGAGGAGCACTGAAGCTTTCTTT

abundance: many
j_gene: TRBJ1-1
d_gene: NA
v_gene: TRBV11-2
CDR3aa: CASSSFKGRSTEAFF
CDR3nt: TGTGCCAGCAGCTCATTTAAAGGTCGCAGCACTGAAGCTTTCTTT

abundance: NA
j_gene: TRBJ1-1
d_gene: NA
v_gene: TRBV12-3/TRBV12-4
CDR3aa: CASSFTGSLNTEAFF
CDR3nt: TGTGCCAGCAGTTTTACAGGGTCCCTGAACACTGAAGCTTTCTTT

abundance: few
j_gene: TRBJ2-7
d_gene: TRBD2
v_gene: TRBV19
CDR3aa: CASSTLGPGLVYYEQYF
CDR3nt: TGTGCCAGTAGTACTTTGGGTCCGGGACTAGTTTACTACGAGCAGTACTTC

abundance: many
j_gene: TRBJ1-1
d_gene: NA
v_gene: TRBV7-9
CDR3aa: CASSAIVNTEAFF
CDR3nt: TGTGCCAGCAGCGCCATCGTGAACACTGAAGCTTTCTTT

abundance: many
j_gene: TRBJ2-3
d_gene: TRBD2
v_gene: TRBV7-6
CDR3aa: CASSSQASGGTDTQYF
CDR3nt: TGTGCCAGCAGCTCCCAAGCGAGCGGGGGCACAGATACGCAGTATTTT

abundance: NA
j_gene: TRBJ1-1
d_gene: NA
v_gene: TRBV11-2
CDR3aa: CASSLLRGIEAFF
CDR3nt: TGTGCCAGCAGCTTATTAAGGGGCATTGAAGCTTTCTTT

abundance: once
j_gene: TRBJ2-3
d_gene: TRBD2
v_gene: TRBV12-3/TRBV12-4
CDR3aa: CASSFFRTSVPDPQYF
CDR3nt: TGTGCCAGCAGTTTCTTTAGGACTAGCGTCCCAGATCCGCAGTATTTT

abundance: NA
j_gene: TRBJ1-4
d_gene: NA
v_gene: TRBV20-1
CDR3aa: CSASSDILVGKLFF
CDR3nt: TGCAGTGCTAGTTCCGACATCCTGGTCGGAAAACTGTTTTTT

abundance: NA
j_gene: TRBJ2-3
d_gene: NA
v_gene: TRBV5-1
CDR3aa: CASSPKAGGWYF
CDR3nt: TGCGCCAGCAGTCCCAAAGCGGGTGGTTGGTATTTT

abundance: NA
j_gene: TRBJ1-1
d_gene: NA
v_gene: TRBV7-2
CDR3aa: CASSLAAGMLTEAFF
CDR3nt: TGTGCCAGCAGCTTAGCAGCAGGGATGCTCACTGAAGCTTTCTTT

abundance: many
j_gene: TRBJ2-3
d_gene: TRBD1
v_gene: TRBV7-2
CDR3aa: CASSRTGWDTQYF
CDR3nt: TGTGCCAGCAGTAGGACAGGGTGGGATACGCAGTATTTT

abundance: NA
j_gene: TRBJ1-3
d_gene: TRBD1
v_gene: TRBV12-3/TRBV12-4
CDR3aa: CASSFVFREGTAGNTIYF
CDR3nt: TGTGCCAGCAGTTTCGTGTTCCGCGAGGGGACAGCAGGAAACACCATATATTTT

abundance: NA
j_gene: TRBJ1-4
d_gene: NA
v_gene: TRBV6-5
CDR3aa: CASSSVTNEKLFF
CDR3nt: TGTGCCAGCAGTTCAGTAACTAATGAAAAACTGTTTTTT

abundance: NA
j_gene: TRBJ1-1
d_gene: NA
v_gene: TRBV12-3/TRBV12-4
CDR3aa: CASSIGGAAEAFF
CDR3nt: TGTGCCAGCAGTATAGGGGGGGCCGCTGAAGCTTTCTTT

abundance: few
j_gene: TRBJ1-1
d_gene: NA
v_gene: TRBV27
CDR3aa: CASSSAAGRVGGAFF
CDR3nt: TGTGCCAGCAGTTCGGCGGCCGGAAGGGTAGGGGGAGCTTTCTTT

abundance: few
j_gene: TRBJ2-5
d_gene: NA
v_gene: TRBV10-3
CDR3aa: CAISGFLQETQYF
CDR3nt: TGTGCCATCAGTGGGTTCCTCCAAGAGACCCAGTACTTC

abundance: NA
j_gene: TRBJ2-1
d_gene: NA
v_gene: TRBV12-3/TRBV12-4
CDR3aa: CASSRKMLGDEQFF
CDR3nt: TGTGCCAGCAGCCGGAAAATGCTCGGCGATGAGCAGTTCTTC

abundance: NA
j_gene: TRBJ1-6
d_gene: NA
v_gene: TRBV10-2
CDR3aa: CASSEGKKGGNSPLHF
CDR3nt: TGCGCCAGCAGTGAGGGAAAGAAGGGAGGTAATTCACCCCTCCACTTT

abundance: NA
j_gene: TRBJ1-2
d_gene: NA
v_gene: TRBV28
CDR3aa: CASSSELRLWGDYGYTF
CDR3nt: TGTGCCAGCAGTTCGGAACTAAGATTATGGGGGGACTATGGCTACACCTTC

abundance: NA
j_gene: TRBJ2-2
d_gene: TRBD1
v_gene: TRBV6-1
CDR3aa: CASSLDRVRTGELFF
CDR3nt: TGTGCCAGCAGTCTAGACAGGGTTCGGACCGGGGAGCTGTTTTTT

abundance: NA
j_gene: TRBJ1-6
d_gene: NA
v_gene: TRBV28
CDR3aa: CASSFRARLINSPLHF
CDR3nt: TGTGCCAGCAGTTTCCGGGCCCGACTGATAAATTCACCCCTCCACTTT

abundance: NA
j_gene: TRBJ2-3
d_gene: TRBD1
v_gene: TRBV6-5
CDR3aa: CASRQGWADTQYF
CDR3nt: TGTGCCAGCCGACAGGGCTGGGCAGATACGCAGTATTTT

abundance: many
j_gene: TRBJ2-3
d_gene: NA
v_gene: TRBV10-3
CDR3aa: CAISDEIGSDTQYF
CDR3nt: TGTGCCATCAGTGATGAAATCGGTTCTGATACGCAGTATTTT

abundance: many
j_gene: TRBJ1-1
d_gene: NA
v_gene: TRBV28
CDR3aa: CASFGLGEEGTEAFF
CDR3nt: TGTGCCAGCTTCGGGCTTGGGGAAGAGGGTACTGAAGCTTTCTTT

abundance: few
j_gene: TRBJ1-6
d_gene: NA
v_gene: TRBV28
CDR3aa: CASLTGSYNSPLHF
CDR3nt: TGTGCCAGCCTGACAGGCTCCTATAATTCACCCCTCCACTTT